These T cell receptor beta chains were read from a single sample in a study of cytomegalovirus exposure and HLA in healthy donors. Sequenced by immunoSEQ multiplex PCR; TCRdb stores in-frame clones only, minus some. The sample includes roughly 90,000 clones, more than 80% of them seen just once. Material for sequencing was PBMCs. These receptors all come from a man aged 18 to 30 in good health and CMV-seronegative. CDR3s include the opening cysteine and the closing phenylalanine or tryptophan. The D gene is left open where the match is weak.

TRBD2,TRBV19,CASSTLGGNEQFF
NA,TRBV5-1,CASSLGGISGDTQYF
NA,TRBV15,CALRVGGLAYIQYF
TRBD1,TRBV7-8,CASSRQGTSGANVLTF
TRBD1,TRBV5-1,CASSPGQVDEKLFF
NA,TRBV5-1,CASSPGTLNTEAFF
NA,TRBV25-1,CASSSTGNGTPLHF
TRBD2,TRBV27,CASTRTSGSSANTGELFF
NA,TRBV5-4,CASSGRDPAYGNTIYF
NA,TRBV5-1,CASSLTRLKQLNTEAFF
TRBD2,TRBV9,CASSVAAGAVSTGELFF
NA,TRBV7-3,CASSLGRGYQETQYF
TRBD2,TRBV9,CASSAGLAGDRVQYF
NA,TRBV7-2,CASSLVGESGANVLTF
TRBD2,TRBV15,CATSRMTTSGRKETQYF
TRBD1,TRBV6-1,CASSEGTGVYGYTF
TRBD2,TRBV6-5,CASTETSGSPNEQFF
TRBD1,TRBV7-9,CASSSRDRWVQETQYF
TRBD1,TRBV28,CASSFLQQGETQYF
TRBD1,TRBV29-1,CSVDPGGAYGYTF
TRBD2,TRBV7-3,CASSLRGGRGDEQYF
NA,TRBV28,CASSLTATGAYEQYF
NA,TRBV27,CATDLRSGRYAYEQYF
TRBD1,TRBV9,CASSAQTGWETQYF
NA,TRBV11-2,CASRPERVSPLHF
TRBD2,TRBV5-4,CASSLGVAGRNNEQFF
TRBD2,TRBV9,CASSEGSAGGALSETQYF
NA,TRBV30,CAWSRIAASWGELFF
TRBD2,TRBV7-2,CASSASGRANEQYF
NA,TRBV28,CASSRMGRGGTDTQYF
NA,TRBV19,CASSIKGLIYGYTF
NA,TRBV6-1,CASSVRDDYYEQYF
NA,TRBV10-3,CAISIRLSEGGNSPLHF
TRBD2,TRBV9,CASSVGVSGGQFF
NA,TRBV20-1,CSARADTQYF
TRBD1,TRBV7-8,CASSWGTGEVALHF
TRBD1,TRBV28,CASSPPGGQGQPQHF
TRBD2,TRBV7-2,CASTLAGAAYNEQFF
NA,TRBV28,CASSSIQGSSYNSPLHF
NA,TRBV6-5,CASSYRKTGGLHGYTF
NA,TRBV15,CATSKIAGEQFF
TRBD1,TRBV5-4,CASSLGGQGTNSPLHF
TRBD1,TRBV7-9,CASSFVDRGRNLGANVLTF
NA,TRBV10-3,CAISESILGGTEAFF
TRBD1,TRBV15,CATRTGESEQYF
NA,TRBV18,CASSPGIGGPEAYGYTF
TRBD1,TRBV7-9,CASSRMGTGDGWKLFF
TRBD1,TRBV6-5,CASSFRDSEKLFF
TRBD2,TRBV7-6,CASSVAGTSGRVYEQYF
NA,TRBV6-4,CASSPEESGGTEAFF
NA,TRBV28,CASSRASGGLYNEQFF
NA,TRBV7-2,CASRWGTNTEAFF